These 32 T cell receptor beta chains came from one sample sequenced in a study of blood T cell repertoires in COVID-19 (TCRdb year 2020). Library preparation used the immunoSEQ multiplex PCR assay. In TCRdb, the immuneACCESS table is reduced to in-frame sequences with V and J assigned. These tables do not hold every clone; where another copy was compared, an unresolved V gene accounts for under half, and the others remain unexplained. The table for this sample lists around 170,000 clones; about 88% of them were counted only once. The ten largest clones take up about 26% of the sample. Sequencing input: peripheral blood. Receptors were obtained from a man in his 60s with acute or convalescent COVID-19.

This sequence joins TRBV19 and TRBJ2-1; 8 bases are shared with TRBD2. This CDR3 has 15 residues. V shed 3 bases, J shed 8 bases, and the junction held 9 bases outside the gene matches. CDR1 is LNHDA and CDR2 is SQIVND in the germline V gene (reference sequence). CDR3 sequence (DNA): TGTGCCAGTAGTATCCGAGCGGGAGAGGGCTATGAGCAGTTCTTC. Residues: CASSIRAGEGYEQFF.

The chain joins TRBV11-3 to TRBJ2-2; 8 bases map to TRBD2. Germline V gives CDR1 SGHNT, CDR2 YENEEA. This CDR3 has 15 amino acids. V gave up 5 bases and J gave up 5 bases; unmatched junction bases: 7. CDR3 sequence: CASSPLASGTGELFF. As DNA, the CDR3 is TGTGCCAGCAGCCCCCTCGCTAGCGGGACCGGGGAGCTGTTTTTT.

This clone showed up just once. CDR3 in amino acids: CASSRRGTSETQYF. CDR3 coding DNA: TGTGCCAGCAGTAGGCGGGGCACCTCAGAGACCCAGTACTTC. The chain has TRBV6-2 or TRBV6-3 and TRBJ2-5; D possibly corresponds to TRBD2 (6 bases). Trimming took off 5 bases at V and 4 bases at J, with 14 bases between the two ends. Germline V gene lookup returns CDR1 MNHEY and CDR2 SVGEGT. The CDR3 runs to 14 residues.

The rearrangement links TRBV24-1 to TRBJ1-2; TRBD1 aligns across 10 bases. Germline assignment: CDR1 KGHDR and CDR2 SFDVKD. V gave up 4 bases and J gave up 0 bases; unmatched junction bases: 4. There are 16 residues in the CDR3. The CDR3 is CATSESTGGSNYGYTF. The DNA of the CDR3 is TGTGCCACCAGTGAATCGACAGGGGGCTCTAACTATGGCTACACCTTC.

The V call is TRBV23-1, the J call TRBJ2-7; weak D call: TRBD2 (5 bases). Being an ORF, TRBV23-1 has a function that is uncertain. The CDR3 runs 19 residues. Deletions cut 2 bases from V and 9 bases from J, with 32 bases between. The CDR3 DNA sequence: TGCGCCAGCAGTCAAGGCCGGAGAGGGTTTAGGTTGGCACAACGTGGGCAGTACGTC. Translation: CASSQGRRGFRLAQRGQYV.

This clone was picked up a small number of times. This sequence joins TRBV12-5 and TRBJ1-4, with 10 bases lining up with TRBD1. V lost 7 bases, J lost 15 bases, and 14 bases stayed unmatched. The CDR3 sequence is 14 residues long. Germline V lookup: CDR1 LGHNT, CDR2 FRNRAP. The CDR3 bases are TGTGCTAGTGCTCCGACGGGACAGGGGTCCGGGGTGTTTTTT. Amino acids: CASAPTGQGSGVFF.

This clone has a handful of counts. The CDR3: CASSFGGGEQYF. The DNA of the CDR3 is TGTGCCAGCAGTTTTGGGGGGGGAGAGCAGTACTTC. This rearrangement joins TRBV27 to TRBJ2-7, with TRBD2 identical over 7 bases. The CDR3 sequence is 12 residues long. The trim removed 3 bases at V and 7 bases at J, leaving 3 bases unmatched. The germline gives CDR1 MNHEY, CDR2 SMNVEV (reference sequence).

The chain is built from TRBV5-4 and TRBJ1-4, with a possible D match to TRBD1 (6 bases). CDR1 and CDR2 (germline): SGHNT, YYREEE (reference sequence). This CDR3 has 17 amino acids. V dropped 1 base and J dropped 3 bases, with 16 bases sitting between them. In DNA, the CDR3 is TGTGCCAGCAGCTTGAAGGCAGGGGTCAGAGCTAATGAAAAACTGTTTTTT. Its translation is CASSLKAGVRANEKLFF. The complete variable domain, with remaining parts taken from reference TRBV5-4 and TRBJ1-4, reads ETGVTQSPTHLIKTRGQQVTLRCSSQSGHNTVSWYQQALGQGPQFIFQYYREEENGRGNFPPRFSGLQFPNYSSELNVNALELDDSALYLCASSLKAGVRANEKLFFGSGTQLSVL.

This rearrangement joins TRBV5-1 to TRBJ2-7, with 8 bases lining up with TRBD2. After removal of 4 bases from V and 2 bases from J, the junction contained 8 bases not matched to a gene. CDR3 length: 15 residues. Germline-derived CDR1 and CDR2 are SGHRS and YFSETQ. In DNA, the CDR3 is TGCGCCAGCAGCCCCAGCGGGAGCCCCACCTACGAGCAGTACTTC. Amino acids: CASSPSGSPTYEQYF.

V and J are TRBV9 and TRBJ2-4; 9 bases map to TRBD1. Germline V gives CDR1 SGDLS, CDR2 YYNGEE. This CDR3 has 15 amino acids. V was pared by 0 bases and J by 6 bases, with 4 bases of the junction left unmatched. In nucleotides, the CDR3 is TGTGCCAGCAGCGTAGGGGGGGACAGGGTAAACATTCAGTACTTC. It is translated as CASSVGGDRVNIQYF.

This clone is a singleton in its sample. The CDR3 sequence: CASSLGTGAGQPQHF. CDR3 bases: TGTGCCAGCAGCTTGGGGACAGGGGCTGGGCAGCCCCAGCATTTT. This rearrangement joins TRBV5-4 to TRBJ1-5, with TRBD1 matching over 9 bases. Trimming removed 0 bases from V and 7 bases from J; junction bases left unmatched: 5. In germline, CDR1 is SGHNT, CDR2 YYREEE (reference sequence). CDR3 length: 15 residues. The whole variable domain, remainder taken from reference TRBV5-4 and TRBJ1-5, is ETGVTQSPTHLIKTRGQQVTLRCSSQSGHNTVSWYQQALGQGPQFIFQYYREEENGRGNFPPRFSGLQFPNYSSELNVNALELDDSALYLCASSLGTGAGQPQHFGDGTRLSIL.

V and J are TRBV19 and TRBJ1-1; 8 nucleotides line up with TRBD1. With 4 bases clipped from V and 0 bases from J, the junction kept 7 bases outside the gene matches. CDR3 length: 16 residues. Germline values: CDR1 LNHDA, CDR2 SQIVND (reference sequence). The CDR3 loop reads CASSRPGGFMNTEAFF. The DNA for the CDR3 is TGTGCCAGTAGTAGGCCAGGGGGCTTTATGAACACTGAAGCTTTCTTT.

The chain links TRBV6-6 to TRBJ2-7, with 8 bases lining up with TRBD1. V lost 4 bases and J lost 6; bases outside the gene matches: 2. There are 12 residues in the CDR3. Per the germline V gene, CDR1 is MNHNY and CDR2 is SVGAGI (reference sequence). CDR3 residues: CASSSGGAEQYV. As DNA, the CDR3 is TGTGCCAGCAGTTCAGGGGGCGCCGAGCAGTACGTC.

This sequence joins TRBV15 and TRBJ2-5; a possible D gene is TRBD1 (5 bases). The V end lost 0 bases, the J end lost 5 bases, and 13 bases lay between the germline ends. The CDR3 length is 15 residues. Germline loops: CDR1 LNHNV, CDR2 YYDKDF (reference sequence). The CDR3 nucleotides read TGTGCCACCAGCAGAGATGGTAGGGGTGAGGAGACCCAGTACTTC. Translating it yields CATSRDGRGEETQYF.

The chain carries TRBV19 and TRBJ2-7; 8 nucleotides match TRBD2. In germline, CDR1 is LNHDA, CDR2 SQIVND (reference sequence). This CDR3 is 15 amino acids long. V shed 4 bases and J 7 bases; nucleotides not matched to a gene: 12. The CDR3 bases are TGTGCCAGTAGTAAACGGGAGGGCCTGCTGGATGAGCAGTACTTC. Translation: CASSKREGLLDEQYF.

The chain joins TRBV7-2 to TRBJ1-5; TRBD1 matches 7 bases. Germline trimming cut 5 bases from V and 4 bases from J; bases unmatched to any gene: 8. CDR1 is SGHTA and CDR2 is FQGNSA in the germline V gene. This CDR3 contains 15 residues. The CDR3 region is CASSTRRGQNQPQHF. The CDR3, as DNA: TGTGCCAGCAGCACCCGAAGGGGGCAGAATCAGCCCCAGCATTTT. The variable domain in full, with the rest retrieved from reference TRBV7-2 and TRBJ1-5, is GAGVSQSPSNKVTEKGKDVELRCDPISGHTALYWYRQSLGQGLEFLIYFQGNSAPDKSGLPSDRFSAERTGGSVSTLTIQRTQQEDSAVYLCASSTRRGQNQPQHFGDGTRLSIL.

The rearrangement uses TRBV5-1 and TRBJ1-5, with TRBD1 identical over 7 bases. CDR3 size: 14 residues. CDR1 and CDR2 (germline): SGHRS, YFSETQ. V dropped 3 bases and J dropped 6; count of bases not matched to a gene: 6. This chain's CDR3 is CASSYTGDGQPQHF. The DNA for the CDR3 is TGCGCCAGCAGCTACACAGGGGACGGTCAGCCCCAGCATTTT.

CDR3 nucleotide sequence: TGTGCCAGCAGTCCACGCGGCGGCACTGAAGCTTTCTTT. Its translation is CASSPRGGTEAFF. The V call is TRBV6-5, the J call TRBJ1-1; D ambiguous. CDR1 MNHEY and CDR2 SVGAGI come from the germline V gene. The CDR3 spans 13 residues. Trimming shortened V by 5 bases and J by 4 bases, and 11 bases separated the two germline ends.

This clone occurred once. The chain joins TRBV10-3 to TRBJ2-1, with 9 bases that match TRBD2. V lost 5 bases, J lost 6 bases, and 5 bases stayed unmatched. The germline V gene has CDR1 ENHRY and CDR2 SYGVKD. The CDR3 contains 14 residues. The CDR3 DNA reads TGTGCCATCAGTAGGACTAGCGTGGGCAATGAGCAGTTCTTC. It encodes CAISRTSVGNEQFF.

The V and J genes are TRBV7-9 and TRBJ1-1, with TRBD1 matching 11 bases. The CDR3 is 14 amino acids. Germline V gene data show CDR1 as SEHNR and CDR2 as FQNEAQ (reference sequence). Unmatched junction bases numbered 2, after V lost 3 bases and J lost 5 bases. The CDR3 here is CASSLDRGLTEAFF. CDR3 sequence (DNA): TGTGCCAGCAGCTTGGACAGGGGGCTTACTGAAGCTTTCTTT.

This chain links TRBV29-1 with TRBJ1-1; 7 bases agree with TRBD1. Germline trimming cut 3 bases from V and 3 bases from J; bases unmatched to any gene: 7. The CDR3 covers 14 residues. Germline V lookup: CDR1 SQVTM, CDR2 ANQGSEA. The CDR3 nucleotides read TGCAGCGTTGAGGATCCAGGGGGTGACACTGAAGCTTTCTTT. This encodes CSVEDPGGDTEAFF.

The V and J genes are TRBV19 and TRBJ2-7, with 10 positions matching TRBD1. The CDR3 has 16 residues. Germline CDR1 and CDR2: LNHDA and SQIVND (reference sequence). J gave up 3 bases and V 5 bases, and 10 bases lay outside the gene matches. For the CDR3, the DNA is TGTGCCAGTAGTCCCCACGGGACAGGGGTACTCTACGAGCAGTACGTC. This gives the protein CASSPHGTGVLYEQYV.

V and J are TRBV2 and TRBJ1-1; the D gene is possibly TRBD1 (5 bases). Germline values: CDR1 SNHLY, CDR2 FYNNEI. CDR3 length: 16 amino acids. Trimming left V 5 bases short and J 0 bases short, with 16 bases between. The CDR3 here is CASSPVLGLLNTEAFF. CDR3 bases: TGTGCCAGCAGTCCCGTGTTGGGGCTACTGAACACTGAAGCTTTCTTT.

The J gene is TRBJ1-1, the V gene TRBV9, with 8 bases matching TRBD1. This CDR3 is 14 amino acids long. Trimming cost V 1 base and J 2 bases; bases outside gene matches: 1. In germline, CDR1 is SGDLS, CDR2 YYNGEE. CDR3 amino acids: CASSVQGANTEAFF. CDR3 nucleotides: TGTGCCAGCAGCGTACAGGGGGCAAACACTGAAGCTTTCTTT.

The chain uses TRBV6-5 and TRBJ2-5, with D possibly matching TRBD2 (5 bases). The germline V gene has CDR1 MNHEY and CDR2 SVGAGI. The CDR3 totals 12 residues. V dropped 5 bases and J dropped 4 bases, with 8 bases sitting between them. The CDR3 nucleotides are TGTGCCAGCAGTCCCGGAGGAGAGACCCAGTACTTC. This gives the protein CASSPGGETQYF.

CDR3 in amino acids: CASRWGDTEAFF. The DNA for the CDR3 is TGTGCCAGTAGATGGGGGGACACTGAAGCTTTCTTT. This chain connects TRBV19 to TRBJ1-1; D possibly corresponds to TRBD1 (5 bases). The CDR3 has 12 residues. V dropped 6 bases and J dropped 3 bases, with 8 bases sitting between them. Germline V lookup: CDR1 LNHDA, CDR2 SQIVND (reference sequence).

This clone showed up just once. The CDR3 DNA reads TGTGCCAGCAGTCGGGACAGTGGGAACACTGAAGCTTTCTTT. Translation gives CASSRDSGNTEAFF. The chain uses TRBV2 and TRBJ1-1; 7 bases fit TRBD1. The CDR3 runs to 14 residues. CDR1 and CDR2 (germline): SNHLY, FYNNEI. Trimming removed 5 bases from V and 1 base from J; junction bases left unmatched: 4.

This rearrangement joins TRBV12-1 to TRBJ1-1; the table's D call TRBD1 went unverified against the DNA. TRBV12-1 is labeled a pseudogene. The CDR3 has 13 residues. CDR3 nucleotide sequence: TGTGCCAGCAGCCCGACAGGGGAGACTGAAGCTTTCTTT. It specifies CASSPTGETEAFF.

This clone has just one count. This chain uses TRBV5-5 with TRBJ2-6; D is unclear. CDR3 length: 15 residues. Germline CDR1 and CDR2: SGHKS and YYEKEE (reference sequence). Trimming cost V 0 bases and J 0 bases, with 4 bases left between them. As DNA, the CDR3 is TGTGCCAGCAGCTTGGCCGTCTCTGGGGCCAACGTCCTGACTTTC. This gives the protein CASSLAVSGANVLTF.

This chain links TRBV11-2 with TRBJ1-1, with D unresolved. The ends were cut back, 0 bases at V and 4 bases at J, with 12 bases in the middle. The CDR3 totals 15 residues. Germline V gives CDR1 SGHAT, CDR2 FQNNGV. For the CDR3, the DNA is TGTGCCAGCAGCTTAGATCGGGGAACCATCACTGAAGCTTTCTTT. This codes for CASSLDRGTITEAFF.

The V call is TRBV4-3, the J call TRBJ2-1; 14 bases are shared with TRBD2. Per germline, CDR1 LGHNA and CDR2 YSLEER. CDR3 length: 15 amino acids. Unmatched junction bases numbered 2, after V lost 2 bases and J lost 8 bases. The CDR3 here is CASSQRLAGGDEQFF. DNA for the CDR3: TGCGCCAGCAGCCAACGACTAGCGGGAGGGGATGAGCAGTTCTTC.

The chain recombines TRBV19 with TRBJ1-3, with 9 bases lining up with TRBD1. This CDR3 has 15 residues. Germline CDR1 is LNHDA and CDR2 is SQIVND (reference sequence). V dropped 5 bases and J dropped 8; count of bases not matched to a gene: 10. CDR3: CASSSPNRGQDTIYF. The CDR3 DNA reads TGTGCCAGTAGTTCCCCGAACAGGGGGCAGGACACCATATATTTT.